These 20 T cell receptor beta chains share one sample of origin, sequenced in a study of cytomegalovirus exposure and HLA in healthy donors. The PCR used 60 Vbeta and 13 Jbeta primers. The data were produced by immunoSEQ multiplex PCR, yet TCRdb's version contains in-frame clones alone and is incomplete. The sample holds 95,000 to 100,000 clones, about 80% seen once. The sequenced sample consisted of PBMCs. These receptors originate from a man in his forties or fifties in good health and CMV-seronegative.

The J gene is TRBJ2-5, the V gene TRBV11-2, with a tentative D call TRBD1 (6 bases). Germline V CDR1 and CDR2: SGHAT, FQNNGV. Trimming removed 1 base at V and 5 bases at J, with 14 bases between. The CDR3 loop spans 15 amino acids. The CDR3 nucleotides read TGTGCCAGCAGCTTAGGAACAGGGATGGGGGAGACCCAGTACTTC. This translates into CASSLGTGMGETQYF. The variable domain in full, completed from reference TRBV11-2 and TRBJ2-5, reads EAGVAQSPRYKIIEKRQSVAFWCNPISGHATLYWYQQILGQGPKLLIQFQNNGVVDDSQLPKDRFSAERLKGVDSTLKIQPAKLEDSAVYLCASSLGTGMGETQYFGPGTRLLVL.

The chain links TRBV28 to TRBJ1-2, with TRBD1 identical over 7 bases. Germline V gene sequence: CDR1 MDHEN, CDR2 SYDVKM. Trimming cost V 3 bases and J 0 bases; bases outside gene matches: 1. The CDR3 has 14 residues. CDR3 loop: CASSFRGSNYGYTF. In DNA, the CDR3 is TGTGCCAGCAGTTTCAGGGGGTCTAACTATGGCTACACCTTC.

This chain uses TRBV5-5 with TRBJ1-1, with D unresolved. This CDR3 spans 14 amino acids. Per germline, CDR1 SGHKS and CDR2 YYEKEE (reference sequence). Trimming left V 6 bases short and J 11 bases short, with 23 bases between. The CDR3 nucleotides are TGTGCCAGCACGGGGAATACTTACCCTCTCGGCGCTTTCTTT. Translating it yields CASTGNTYPLGAFF. The full variable domain, rest sourced from reference TRBV5-5 and TRBJ1-1, is DAGVTQSPTHLIKTRGQQVTLRCSPISGHKSVSWYQQVLGQGPQFIFQYYEKEERGRGNFPDRFSARQFPNYSSELNVNALLLGDSALYLCASTGNTYPLGAFFGQGTRLTVV.

This clone turned up a few times. The chain carries TRBV9 and TRBJ2-3; the D gene is possibly TRBD2 (5 bases). Trimming stripped 4 bases from V and 2 bases from J, with 14 bases between. Germline CDR1 reads SGDLS; CDR2 reads YYNGEE. The CDR3 totals 15 residues. The CDR3 DNA reads TGTGCCAGCAGCCCCTCTGGGCTAGCCACAGATACGCAGTATTTT. Protein product: CASSPSGLATDTQYF.

The J gene is TRBJ2-7, the V gene TRBV6-6; 8 bases map to TRBD2. The length of the CDR3 is 14 residues. CDR1 and CDR2 (germline): MNHNY, SVGAGI (reference sequence). V was pared by 6 bases and J by 7 bases, with 11 bases of the junction left unmatched. The CDR3 reads CASRLLGLAGEQYF. The CDR3 coding sequence is TGTGCCAGCAGGCTCCTCGGACTAGCCGGAGAGCAGTACTTC.

This clone has just a few counts. V is TRBV27 and J is TRBJ1-2; the D gene is possibly TRBD1 (5 bases). CDR1 is MNHEY, CDR2 SMNVEV, per germline (reference sequence). The V gene lost 8 bases and the J gene lost 8 bases, with 18 bases spanning the gap. The CDR3 sequence is 13 residues long. The CDR3 bases are TGTGCCAGCGGACTAGAGTCAGGGAACGGCTACACCTTC. This codes for CASGLESGNGYTF.

J is TRBJ1-4 and V is TRBV5-6; TRBD1 matches 7 bases. The CDR3 is 15 amino acids. CDR1 and CDR2 (germline): SGHDT, YYEEEE. Trimming removed 4 bases from V and 7 bases from J; junction bases left unmatched: 10. CDR3 sequence reads: CASSAGGRSFEKLFF. The DNA for the CDR3 is TGTGCCAGCAGCGCAGGGGGGAGGTCTTTTGAAAAACTGTTTTTT.

This rearrangement joins TRBV11-2 to TRBJ2-3, with D possibly matching TRBD1 (5 bases). Per germline, CDR1 SGHAT and CDR2 FQNNGV. The CDR3 has 14 amino acids. V lost 3 bases and J 2 bases, leaving 9 bases between the germline ends. CDR3 DNA sequence: TGTGCCAGCAGCTTGGGGCGGTTCACAGATACGCAGTATTTT. Translating it yields CASSLGRFTDTQYF.

The rearrangement links TRBV30 to TRBJ1-5; TRBD1 aligns across 9 bases. This CDR3 is 15 amino acids long. The V segment lost 3 bases and the J segment 3 bases; nucleotides outside the gene matches: 6. Germline CDR1 and CDR2: GTSNPN and SVGIG (reference sequence). CDR3 bases: TGTGCCTGGAGGACAGGGGGGACCCTCAATCAGCCCCAGCATTTT. Its protein is CAWRTGGTLNQPQHF.

The chain uses TRBV18 and TRBJ2-6, with D possibly matching TRBD1 (5 bases). Germline V CDR1 and CDR2: KGHSH, LQKENI. The CDR3 contains 18 residues. Trimming took 6 bases from V and 0 from J, leaving 18 bases between them. The CDR3, as DNA: TGTGCCAGCTCGCTCTATCAGGGCCGGAGCTCTGGGGCCAACGTCCTGACTTTC. The encoded protein is CASSLYQGRSSGANVLTF.

This clone turned up a few times. The genes are TRBV7-9 and TRBJ1-4; the D is unclear. The CDR3 runs to 13 residues. Trimming took off 2 bases at V and 10 bases at J, with 11 bases between the two ends. The V gene's germline CDR1 is SEHNR and CDR2 FQNEAQ (reference sequence). The CDR3, as DNA: TGTGCCAGCAGCTTACGGTCGGGAGGAAAACTGTTTTTT. Translated, it gives CASSLRSGGKLFF.

This rearrangement joins TRBV6-1 to TRBJ2-3, with D perhaps TRBD1 (5 bases). This CDR3 is 13 amino acids long. Trimming took off 6 bases at V and 2 bases at J, with 9 bases between the two ends. The germline V gene has CDR1 MNHNS and CDR2 SASEGT. CDR3 loop: CASRRQITDTQYF. Written as DNA, the CDR3 is TGTGCCAGCAGAAGACAGATCACAGATACGCAGTATTTT.

The rearrangement joins TRBV5-1 to TRBJ1-4, with no clear D. This CDR3 is 16 amino acids long. V lost 3 bases, J lost 7 bases, and 19 bases lay in between. Germline V CDR1 and CDR2: SGHRS, YFSETQ. The CDR3, as DNA: TGCGCCAGCAGCTCCTTGGGAGGGCAGTTGATTGAAAAACTGTTTTTT. It is translated as CASSSLGGQLIEKLFF.

This rearrangement joins TRBV29-1 to TRBJ2-7; TRBD2 agrees at 8 bases. The CDR3 sequence is 14 residues long. CDR1 is SQVTM, CDR2 ANQGSEA, per germline. Losses at the gene ends were 2 bases for V and 4 bases for J; bases not matched to a gene: 7. In DNA, the CDR3 is TGCAGCGTTGAATTCAGCGGGGGAGATTACGAGCAGTACTTC. Its translation: CSVEFSGGDYEQYF.

The gene calls are TRBV27 and TRBJ2-7; D uncertain. CDR3 length: 11 amino acids. From germline, CDR1 is MNHEY and CDR2 SMNVEV (reference sequence). CDR3 region: CATGGSYEQYF. CDR3 coding DNA: TGTGCAACCGGCGGCTCCTACGAGCAGTACTTC.

This chain joins TRBV18 and TRBJ2-3; TRBD1 might be the D (6 bases). V was pared by 4 bases and J by 4 bases, with 15 bases between. Germline V gives CDR1 KGHSH, CDR2 LQKENI. CDR3 size: 15 residues. CDR3 coding DNA: TGTGCCAGCTCACTATCAGGGGCCGAGGCAGATACGCAGTATTTT. Residues: CASSLSGAEADTQYF.

The J gene is TRBJ2-3, the V gene TRBV7-8; 9 bases are shared with TRBD2. Germline V gene lookup returns CDR1 SGHVS and CDR2 FQNEAQ. The CDR3 consists of 15 residues. The junction had 5 bases not matched to a gene; V was cut back by 2 bases and J by 5 bases. Here the CDR3 DNA reads TGTGCCAGCAGCTTATTAGCGGGAGCGAGAGATACGCAGTATTTT. Amino acid sequence: CASSLLAGARDTQYF.

The chain recombines TRBV5-1 with TRBJ2-3, with D uncertain. Germline V gene data show CDR1 as SGHRS and CDR2 as YFSETQ. This CDR3 comprises 15 residues. Trimming removed 4 bases from V and 5 bases from J, with 17 bases in between. The CDR3 is CASSASSSLQDTQYF. As DNA, the CDR3 is TGCGCCAGCAGCGCCTCCTCTAGTCTTCAAGATACGCAGTATTTT. Supplemented by reference TRBV5-1 and TRBJ2-3, the full variable domain reads KAGVTQTPRYLIKTRGQQVTLSCSPISGHRSVSWYQQTPGQGLQFLFEYFSETQRNKGNFPGRFSGRQFSNSRSEMNVSTLELGDSALYLCASSASSSLQDTQYFGPGTRLTVL.

V and J are TRBV11-2 and TRBJ2-1; 14 bases fit TRBD2. The CDR3 covers 15 residues. Germline-derived CDR1 and CDR2 are SGHAT and FQNNGV. The V and J ends lost 5 bases and 7 bases, in that order; junction bases with no gene match: 4. The chain's CDR3 is CASSTGTSGRNEQFF. DNA of the CDR3: TGTGCCAGCAGCACCGGGACTAGCGGGAGAAATGAGCAGTTCTTC. Full variable domain (rest looked up from reference TRBV11-2 and TRBJ2-1): EAGVAQSPRYKIIEKRQSVAFWCNPISGHATLYWYQQILGQGPKLLIQFQNNGVVDDSQLPKDRFSAERLKGVDSTLKIQPAKLEDSAVYLCASSTGTSGRNEQFFGPGTRLTVL.

This clone was observed once. The genes are TRBV5-1 and TRBJ2-3; 11 nucleotides line up with TRBD2. Per the germline V gene, CDR1 is SGHRS and CDR2 is YFSETQ. The CDR3 covers 16 residues. J was trimmed by 4 bases and V by 0 bases; bases with no gene match: 4. CDR3 protein: CASSLAGTSGPDTQYF. CDR3 nucleotide sequence: TGCGCCAGCAGCTTGGCCGGGACTAGCGGCCCAGATACGCAGTATTTT.